The rows below give T cell receptor beta chains drawn from one sample of a study of blood T cell dynamics during melanoma immunotherapy. Sequencing used immunoSEQ multiplex PCR; TCRdb keeps in-frame clones, though not all of them. The table shows around 12,000 clones, with around nine tenths occurring only once. The specimen comprised effector memory CD8+ T cells from blood, sampled from a patient treated with checkpoint blockade. The receptors come from a human donor with melanoma. The CDR3 runs from the conserved cysteine through the conserved F or W. D genes are given only for firm matches. Not every row has a clone size; where given, it reads once, few, many or a size class.

clone_size: NA; v_call: TRBV27; d_call: NA; j_call: TRBJ2-3; cdr3_nt: TGTGCCAGCAGTTTATCCGGGGATACGCAGTATTTT; cdr3_aa: CASSLSGDTQYF
clone_size: NA; v_call: TRBV11-3; d_call: TRBD2; j_call: TRBJ2-2; cdr3_nt: TGTGCCAGCAGCGCCACCGGGACTAGGATCCCCGGGGAGCTGTTTTTT; cdr3_aa: CASSATGTRIPGELFF
clone_size: once; v_call: TRBV2; d_call: NA; j_call: TRBJ2-7; cdr3_nt: TGTGCCAGCAGTGCGGGGCTGGACTACGAGCAGTACTTC; cdr3_aa: CASSAGLDYEQYF
clone_size: once; v_call: TRBV28; d_call: NA; j_call: TRBJ2-1; cdr3_nt: TGTGCCAGCAGACCACCCACAGGAACCTTAAGGGATGAGCAGTTCTTC; cdr3_aa: CASRPPTGTLRDEQFF
clone_size: NA; v_call: TRBV27; d_call: TRBD2; j_call: TRBJ2-7; cdr3_nt: TGTGCCAGCAGTTTCCAACTAGCGGGCCCCAACGAGCAGTACTTC; cdr3_aa: CASSFQLAGPNEQYF
clone_size: NA; v_call: TRBV2; d_call: NA; j_call: TRBJ1-2; cdr3_nt: TGTGCCAGCAGTGAAGGACAGAACTATGGCTACACCTTC; cdr3_aa: CASSEGQNYGYTF
clone_size: NA; v_call: TRBV11-2; d_call: NA; j_call: TRBJ2-3; cdr3_nt: TGTGCCAGCAGCTTTATGTTAGGGCCGTCGGTAGATACGCAGTATTTT; cdr3_aa: CASSFMLGPSVDTQYF
clone_size: NA; v_call: TRBV6-6; d_call: NA; j_call: TRBJ1-1; cdr3_nt: TGTGCCAGCAGTTACGCGGGGGGCAACACTGAAGCTTTCTTT; cdr3_aa: CASSYAGGNTEAFF
clone_size: NA; v_call: TRBV5-6; d_call: TRBD1; j_call: TRBJ1-1; cdr3_nt: TGTGCCAGCAGCTTTCAGGGGGCTGCTGAAGCTTTCTTT; cdr3_aa: CASSFQGAAEAFF
clone_size: NA; v_call: TRBV5-1; d_call: NA; j_call: TRBJ2-1; cdr3_nt: TGCGCCAGCAGCTTGGCCTCCTACAATGAGCAGTTCTTC; cdr3_aa: CASSLASYNEQFF
clone_size: NA; v_call: TRBV4-2; d_call: NA; j_call: TRBJ2-7; cdr3_nt: TGTGCCAGCAGCCAAGATGATGTCAGCTACGAGCAGTACTTC; cdr3_aa: CASSQDDVSYEQYF
clone_size: NA; v_call: TRBV19; d_call: NA; j_call: TRBJ2-2; cdr3_nt: TGTGCCACCGTGTCGGGCCCTCGGGGCGGGGAGCTGTTTTTT; cdr3_aa: CATVSGPRGGELFF
clone_size: NA; v_call: TRBV6-6; d_call: TRBD2; j_call: TRBJ2-1; cdr3_nt: TGTGCCAGCAGTTACGAGCGGGAGGTCTACAATGAGCAGTTCTTC; cdr3_aa: CASSYEREVYNEQFF
clone_size: NA; v_call: TRBV6-1; d_call: TRBD2; j_call: TRBJ2-1; cdr3_nt: TGTGCCAGCAGTGAAAGGGGCCCGACTAGCGGGAACAATGAGCAGTTCTTC; cdr3_aa: CASSERGPTSGNNEQFF
clone_size: once; v_call: TRBV13; d_call: NA; j_call: TRBJ1-1; cdr3_nt: TGTGCCAGCAGCTTGATGATCGTAGGGACCGAAAAAGCTTTCTTT; cdr3_aa: CASSLMIVGTEKAFF
clone_size: NA; v_call: TRBV6-1; d_call: NA; j_call: TRBJ1-1; cdr3_nt: TGTGCCAGCAGTGAAGGGTCGGGGCTTAACACTGAAGCTTTCTTT; cdr3_aa: CASSEGSGLNTEAFF
clone_size: NA; v_call: TRBV7-2; d_call: TRBD2; j_call: TRBJ2-7; cdr3_nt: TGTGCCAGCAGCTCTCCGAGCGGGAGATGGTACGAGCAGTACTTC; cdr3_aa: CASSSPSGRWYEQYF
clone_size: NA; v_call: TRBV27; d_call: NA; j_call: TRBJ2-7; cdr3_nt: TGTGCCAGCAGTTGGGGAAACTCCTACGAGCAGTACTTC; cdr3_aa: CASSWGNSYEQYF
clone_size: NA; v_call: TRBV7-2; d_call: NA; j_call: TRBJ2-1; cdr3_nt: TGTGCCAGCAGCTTAATAATCGATGAGCAGTTCTTC; cdr3_aa: CASSLIIDEQFF
clone_size: NA; v_call: TRBV29-1; d_call: TRBD1; j_call: TRBJ2-7; cdr3_nt: TGCAGCGTACAAACCCTTGGACAGGGAAGTTACGAGCAGTACTTC; cdr3_aa: CSVQTLGQGSYEQYF
clone_size: once; v_call: TRBV5-1; d_call: TRBD2; j_call: TRBJ2-5; cdr3_nt: TGCGCCAGCAGCTCGGGACTAGCGGGAGGTGAGGAGACCCAGTACTTC; cdr3_aa: CASSSGLAGGEETQYF
clone_size: NA; v_call: TRBV2; d_call: NA; j_call: TRBJ2-3; cdr3_nt: TGTGCCAGCACACTCCCAGGCCCGGGAGTGGAGACAGATACGCAGTATTTT; cdr3_aa: CASTLPGPGVETDTQYF
clone_size: NA; v_call: TRBV10-2; d_call: NA; j_call: TRBJ2-3; cdr3_nt: TGCGCCAGCAAGATCGCCAGCACAGATACGCAGTATTTT; cdr3_aa: CASKIASTDTQYF
clone_size: NA; v_call: TRBV10-1; d_call: TRBD2; j_call: TRBJ2-7; cdr3_nt: TGCGCCAGCAGCCCACTAGCGGAAACCTACGAGCAGTACTTC; cdr3_aa: CASSPLAETYEQYF
clone_size: NA; v_call: TRBV19; d_call: NA; j_call: TRBJ1-5; cdr3_nt: TGTGCCAGTAGTATCGGCAATCAGCCCCAGCATTTT; cdr3_aa: CASSIGNQPQHF
clone_size: once; v_call: TRBV27; d_call: NA; j_call: TRBJ2-1; cdr3_nt: TGTGCCAGCAGTTTTTCCCCCGGGAATTACAATGAGCAGTTCTTC; cdr3_aa: CASSFSPGNYNEQFF
clone_size: NA; v_call: TRBV9; d_call: NA; j_call: TRBJ1-2; cdr3_nt: TGTGCCAGCAGCCCAGGTTTATTTAACTATGGCTACACCTTC; cdr3_aa: CASSPGLFNYGYTF
clone_size: NA; v_call: TRBV11-3; d_call: NA; j_call: TRBJ2-7; cdr3_nt: TGTGCCAGCAGCTTAGGGGGAGGTCTGGGTGAGCAGTACTTC; cdr3_aa: CASSLGGGLGEQYF
clone_size: NA; v_call: TRBV2; d_call: TRBD2; j_call: TRBJ2-1; cdr3_nt: TGTGCCAGCAGTGGGATGTCTAGCGGGCCCAATGAGCAGTTCTTC; cdr3_aa: CASSGMSSGPNEQFF
clone_size: NA; v_call: TRBV7-8; d_call: TRBD1; j_call: TRBJ1-1; cdr3_nt: TGTGCCAGCAGCGGGACAGGGGGCGTAGGGGACACTGAAGCTTTCTTT; cdr3_aa: CASSGTGGVGDTEAFF
clone_size: NA; v_call: TRBV5-5; d_call: NA; j_call: TRBJ1-5; cdr3_nt: TGTGCCAGCAGCTTGGGTGGGGCCCTAAGTGGACAGCCCCAGCATTTT; cdr3_aa: CASSLGGALSGQPQHF
clone_size: NA; v_call: TRBV6-5; d_call: NA; j_call: TRBJ1-2; cdr3_nt: TGTGCCAGCAGTGAAGAGTTAGGCTACACCTTC; cdr3_aa: CASSEELGYTF
clone_size: NA; v_call: TRBV7-8; d_call: NA; j_call: TRBJ1-3; cdr3_nt: TGTGCCAGCAGCTTATATGGGGACCCGAACTCTGGAAACACCATATATTTT; cdr3_aa: CASSLYGDPNSGNTIYF
clone_size: NA; v_call: TRBV5-6; d_call: NA; j_call: TRBJ1-2; cdr3_nt: TGTGCCAGCAGCTTTTGGGGCAGCCGATCCTATGGCTACACCTTC; cdr3_aa: CASSFWGSRSYGYTF
clone_size: NA; v_call: TRBV19; d_call: TRBD1; j_call: TRBJ1-1; cdr3_nt: TGTGCCAGTGGCAGGGGGCTTGAAGCTTTCTTT; cdr3_aa: CASGRGLEAFF
clone_size: NA; v_call: TRBV4-1; d_call: NA; j_call: TRBJ2-1; cdr3_nt: TGCGCCAGCAGCCAAGAAGGGCCGGGGCCCTTGGGCTATGAGCAGTTCTTC; cdr3_aa: CASSQEGPGPLGYEQFF
clone_size: once; v_call: TRBV4-1; d_call: NA; j_call: TRBJ2-1; cdr3_nt: TGCGCCAGCAGCCTCAGATCCAATGAGCAGTTCTTC; cdr3_aa: CASSLRSNEQFF
clone_size: NA; v_call: TRBV27; d_call: NA; j_call: TRBJ1-6; cdr3_nt: TGTGCCAGCAGTTTATTGTGGAGCTCCTATAATTCACCCCTCCACTTT; cdr3_aa: CASSLLWSSYNSPLHF
clone_size: NA; v_call: TRBV18; d_call: TRBD1; j_call: TRBJ1-2; cdr3_nt: TGTGCCAGCTCACCACCCGGGACAGGGATTTACTATGGCTACACCTTC; cdr3_aa: CASSPPGTGIYYGYTF
clone_size: NA; v_call: TRBV7-9; d_call: TRBD2; j_call: TRBJ2-7; cdr3_nt: TGTGCCAGCAGCACAACGGGACTAGCGGCTGCCTACGAGCAGTACTTC; cdr3_aa: CASSTTGLAAAYEQYF
clone_size: NA; v_call: TRBV4-2; d_call: NA; j_call: TRBJ2-1; cdr3_nt: TGTGCCAGCAGCCAAGTTCCCAGCGGAAGTCCCTCCTACAATGAGCAGTTCTTC; cdr3_aa: CASSQVPSGSPSYNEQFF
clone_size: NA; v_call: TRBV19; d_call: TRBD1; j_call: TRBJ2-3; cdr3_nt: TGTGCCAGTAGTATAGACCCAAGGGACAGGGTAAGGTTCGATACGCAGTATTTT; cdr3_aa: CASSIDPRDRVRFDTQYF
clone_size: few; v_call: TRBV19; d_call: TRBD1; j_call: TRBJ1-2; cdr3_nt: TGTGCCAGTAGTACGCCCACAGGGACAGGGGAGCCCTATGGCTACACCTTC; cdr3_aa: CASSTPTGTGEPYGYTF
clone_size: NA; v_call: TRBV9; d_call: NA; j_call: TRBJ1-1; cdr3_nt: TGTGCCAGCAGCGTAGGTTCTGGCACTGAAGCTTTCTTT; cdr3_aa: CASSVGSGTEAFF
clone_size: NA; v_call: TRBV4-2; d_call: NA; j_call: TRBJ1-1; cdr3_nt: TGTGCCAGCAGCCAAACAGGGCTGGAAGCTTTCTTT; cdr3_aa: CASSQTGLEAFF
clone_size: NA; v_call: TRBV14; d_call: NA; j_call: TRBJ1-2; cdr3_nt: TGTGCCAGCAGCCAAGTAAACCTCTATGGCTACACCTTC; cdr3_aa: CASSQVNLYGYTF
clone_size: NA; v_call: TRBV11-2; d_call: TRBD1; j_call: TRBJ1-1; cdr3_nt: TGTGCCAGCAGCTTTGGACAGGGTACAACTGAAGCTTTCTTT; cdr3_aa: CASSFGQGTTEAFF
clone_size: NA; v_call: TRBV7-9; d_call: NA; j_call: TRBJ1-2; cdr3_nt: TGTGCCAGCAGCTTAGCGGCGACAGGCTCTATCTATGGCTACACCTTC; cdr3_aa: CASSLAATGSIYGYTF
clone_size: NA; v_call: TRBV7-6; d_call: NA; j_call: TRBJ1-2; cdr3_nt: TGTGCCAGCAGCCCTAGGGAGGGACTGTATGGCTACACCTTC; cdr3_aa: CASSPREGLYGYTF
clone_size: once; v_call: TRBV6-5; d_call: NA; j_call: TRBJ2-2; cdr3_nt: TGTGCCAGCAGTTACTTAGTATCCGGGGAGCTGTTTTTT; cdr3_aa: CASSYLVSGELFF
clone_size: NA; v_call: TRBV19; d_call: TRBD1; j_call: TRBJ1-1; cdr3_nt: TGTGCCAGTAGTATGGGGGCAGGGGGGACTGAAGCTTTCTTT; cdr3_aa: CASSMGAGGTEAFF
clone_size: NA; v_call: TRBV19; d_call: NA; j_call: TRBJ1-4; cdr3_nt: TGTGCCAGTAGTCCCGGAAAGCCAGGAAAACTGTTTTTT; cdr3_aa: CASSPGKPGKLFF
clone_size: once; v_call: TRBV9; d_call: NA; j_call: TRBJ1-6; cdr3_nt: TGTGCCAGCAGCGTATTTCCGGTAGAGCGCCCGTCGGGCTTTTTTTCACCCCTCCACTTT; cdr3_aa: CASSVFPVERPSGFFSPLHF